The T cell receptor (beta chain) under discussion was sequenced for a study of molecular identifiers for immune sequencing clone quantification. This CDR3 spans 15 amino acids. V lost 0 bases and J 3 bases, leaving 11 bases between the germline ends. Per germline, CDR1 LGHNA and CDR2 YNFKEQ. Whole-study results and caveats: More than 99% of effector molecules, versus under 1% of naive-cell molecules, belonged to clones above 20 RNA copies.

For bulk TCR libraries, previously described methods and listed TCR primers were used. MiXCR was run by TCRdb on the PCR reads, yielding one entry per CDR3 protein. This table has about 640,000 distinct CDR3 sequences, about 20% appearing once. Investigators produced naive CD8 libraries from about 19,000 to 1,100,000 sorted cells, drawing on 10%, 30% or 50% RNA. Many counts were recorded for this clonotype. No antigen is known for it. The TCR originated in a human donor in good health. Some libraries in this study had Jurkat cell RNA spiked in. The sample taken for sequencing was naive CD8+ T cells from blood, with Jurkat cell RNA spiked in. The subset here: FACS-sorted CD8+CD4-CCR7+CD45RA+ naive T cells. The chain recombines TRBV4-2 with TRBJ1-1; D gene unclear. In DNA form, the CDR3 reads TGTGCCAGCAGCCAAGAGGCAGGTTTGTACACTGAAGCTTTCTTT. Amino acid sequence: CASSQEAGLYTEAFF.